One and the same sample provided the 32 T cell receptor beta chains below, sequenced in a study of blood T cells in healthy people across ages. A second PCR, run for roughly 7 to 11 cycles, used a sample-barcoded 5' primer plus a J-beta primer mix. TCRdb re-called the 5' RACE reads with MiXCR, one entry per CDR3 protein. The sample includes about 730,000 distinct CDR3 sequences, 35% to 45% of them seen just once. Sequencing input: blood. The receptors originated from a woman aged 60-70 years in good health.

This chain joins TRBV28 and TRBJ2-7, with D perhaps matching TRBD1 (6 bases). V lost 9 bases and J lost 1, with 16 bases in between. Germline CDR1 reads MDHEN; CDR2 reads SYDVKM. CDR3 length: 14 residues. The DNA of the CDR3 is TGTGCCAGTTCCGGGACAAACCCTTCCTACGAGCAGTACTTC. Protein sequence: CASSGTNPSYEQYF. Complete variable domain (other parts from reference TRBV28 and TRBJ2-7): DVKVTQSSRYLVKRTGEKVFLECVQDMDHENMFWYRQDPGLGLRLIYFSYDVKMKEKGDIPEGYSVSREKKERFSLILESASTNQTSMYLCASSGTNPSYEQYFGPGTRLTVT.

The chain uses TRBV28 and TRBJ2-3; TRBD2 agrees at 9 bases. Germline values: CDR1 MDHEN, CDR2 SYDVKM. Trimming removed 4 bases from V and 1 base from J; junction bases left unmatched: 6. The CDR3 contains 16 residues. This chain's CDR3 is CASSWAGGRRTDTQYF. The DNA of the CDR3 is TGTGCCAGCAGTTGGGCGGGAGGGCGCCGCACAGATACGCAGTATTTT.

This clonotype occurred once. One base away lies a much larger clone, so this may be a sequencing read error. The chain recombines TRBV5-1 with TRBJ2-7; possibly TRBD2 for D (6 bases). The V end lost 4 bases, the J end lost 2 bases, and 13 bases lay between the germline ends. The CDR3 totals 14 residues. Germline V gene lookup returns CDR1 SGHRS and CDR2 YFSETQ. The CDR3 bases are TGCGCCAGCAGCGTGGAAACTAGCACCTACGAGCAGTACTTC. Translation gives CASSVETSTYEQYF.

V and J are TRBV19 and TRBJ2-2; TRBD1 agrees at 7 bases. The V gene's germline CDR1 is LNHDA and CDR2 SQIVND (reference sequence). The junction had 5 bases not matched to a gene; V was cut back by 9 bases and J by 1 base. The CDR3 extends over 14 amino acids. CDR3 in amino acids: CASKRDRNTGELFF. The CDR3 nucleotides read TGTGCCAGCAAACGGGACAGGAACACCGGGGAGCTGTTTTTT.

A word on this clonotype: Just one base apart from a much larger clone, this may be a read error. The genes are TRBV29-1 and TRBJ2-3; D is undetermined. The CDR3 totals 11 residues. V lost 7 bases and J lost 6, with 11 bases in between. The V gene's germline CDR1 is SQVTM and CDR2 ANQGSEA. DNA for the CDR3: TGCAGCGGCACGCCCGGGGATACGCAGTATTTT. It is translated as CSGTPGDTQYF.

This clonotype was recorded at least ten times. Germline is not matched at one junction end, which may reflect a read error. The chain couples TRBV7-2 to TRBJ2-7, with D maybe TRBD2 (6 bases). CDR3 length equals 13 residues. The germline gives CDR1 SGHTA, CDR2 FQGNSA. CDR3 loop: CASSPVGGYEQYF. The CDR3 bases are TGCGCCAGCAGCCCGGTCGGGGGCTACGAGCAGTACTTC.

CDR3: CSVGGGRVGDTQYF. The CDR3 region has the DNA TGCAGCGTTGGGGGTGGGAGAGTGGGAGATACGCAGTATTTT. The rearrangement links TRBV29-1 to TRBJ2-3, with D perhaps TRBD2 (5 bases). This CDR3 contains 14 residues. Germline lookup yields CDR1 SQVTM and CDR2 ANQGSEA. V shed 4 bases and J shed 5 bases, with 16 bases lying between them.

In its sample, this clonotype was seen a few times. This sequence joins TRBV27 and TRBJ1-2; D gene uncertain. The germline V gene has CDR1 MNHEY and CDR2 SMNVEV (reference sequence). The CDR3 extends over 14 amino acids. Trimming removed 5 bases from V and 0 bases from J, with 10 bases in between. CDR3 residues: CASSLSGANYGYTF. CDR3 coding DNA: TGTGCCAGCAGTCTCTCCGGGGCTAACTATGGCTACACCTTC.

This clonotype showed up just a few times. The chain couples TRBV2 to TRBJ2-1, with TRBD2 matching over 9 bases. The CDR3 extends over 17 amino acids. CDR1 and CDR2 (germline): SNHLY, FYNNEI. With 8 bases clipped from V and 3 bases from J, the junction kept 14 bases outside the gene matches. The CDR3 DNA sequence: TGTGCCAGCTCGGGGAGCGGGGGGCCCCTATACTACAATGAGCAGTTCTTC. Encoded protein: CASSGSGGPLYYNEQFF. The whole variable domain, remainder taken from reference TRBV2 and TRBJ2-1, is EPEVTQTPSHQVTQMGQEVILRCVPISNHLYFYWYRQILGQKVEFLVSFYNNEISEKSEIFDDQFSVERPDGSNFTLKIRSTKLEDSAMYFCASSGSGGPLYYNEQFFGPGTRLTVL.

V usage is TRBV24-1 and J usage is TRBJ2-3; TRBD2 aligns across 10 bases. This CDR3 region has 17 residues. Germline CDR1 KGHDR, CDR2 SFDVKD. V gave up 6 bases and J gave up 9 bases; unmatched junction bases: 17. In DNA form, the CDR3 reads TGTGCCACCAGTCCGGCCAATCTAGCGGGGGCCGAGGACACGCAGTATTTT. As protein: CATSPANLAGAEDTQYF.

The CDR3 region has the DNA TGTGCCAGCAGCGTCGGGACCCTACTTAATGAGCAGTTCTTC. Amino acid sequence: CASSVGTLLNEQFF. The chain links TRBV9 to TRBJ2-1, with D perhaps TRBD1 or TRBD2 (5 bases each). Per the germline V gene, CDR1 is SGDLS and CDR2 is YYNGEE. The CDR3 contains 14 residues. Trimming stripped 2 bases from V and 7 bases from J, with 13 bases between. Full variable domain (rest looked up from reference TRBV9 and TRBJ2-1): DSGVTQTPKHLITATGQRVTLRCSPRSGDLSVYWYQQSLDQGLQFLIQYYNGEERAKGNILERFSAQQFPDLHSELNLSSLELGDSALYFCASSVGTLLNEQFFGPGTRLTVL.

The chain couples TRBV7-8 to TRBJ2-3; D ambiguous. V dropped 1 base and J dropped 0 bases, with 8 bases sitting between them. This CDR3 has 15 residues. From germline, CDR1 is SGHVS and CDR2 FQNEAQ. The CDR3 DNA follows: TGTGCCAGCAGCTTAGAATTAGCAAGCACAGATACGCAGTATTTT. It is translated as CASSLELASTDTQYF.

The rearrangement links TRBV6-5 to TRBJ2-3; no definite D call. The CDR3 loop spans 13 amino acids. Per germline, CDR1 MNHEY and CDR2 SVGAGI. Trimming removed 10 bases at V and 4 bases at J, with 15 bases between. The CDR3 is CATSSISADTQYF. CDR3 DNA sequence: TGTGCCACCTCTTCCATCTCGGCAGATACGCAGTATTTT.

This clonotype has a count of ten or more. Just one base apart from a much larger clone, this may be a read error. The chain combines TRBV7-2 with TRBJ2-1; D is unresolved. The DNA end is a closer match to TRBJ2-7, so the J assignment may be wrong. CDR1 and CDR2 (germline): SGHTA, FQGNSA. This CDR3 has 17 residues. The CDR3 spells CASSLVPGVASYNEQYF. For the CDR3, the DNA is TGTGCCAGCAGCTTAGTTCCTGGGGTGGCGTCCTACAATGAGCAGTACTTC.

This clonotype turned up a few times. This sequence joins TRBV7-9 and TRBJ2-7; TRBD1 aligns across 8 bases. V was clipped by 4 bases and J by 2 bases; unmatched bases: 4. The CDR3 runs 14 residues. Germline V gives CDR1 SEHNR, CDR2 FQNEAQ (reference sequence). The CDR3 DNA reads TGTGCCAGCAGCTCCCAGGGGGCGCCCTACGAGCAGTACTTC. Its translation: CASSSQGAPYEQYF.

The chain couples TRBV7-9 to TRBJ2-3; D is perhaps TRBD2 (6 bases). This CDR3 is 14 amino acids long. Trimming removed 10 bases at V and 2 bases at J, with 16 bases between. The V gene's germline CDR1 is SEHNR and CDR2 FQNEAQ (reference sequence). The CDR3 coding sequence is TGTGCCATCCCCCAGGAGGGGTCCACAGATACGCAGTATTTT. It yields the protein CAIPQEGSTDTQYF.

Details on this clonotype: A read error may produce the germline difference seen at one junction end. The genes are TRBV7-7 and TRBJ2-5; 10 bases map to TRBD2. Germline V lookup: CDR1 SSHAT, CDR2 FNYEAQ (reference sequence). The CDR3 has 16 residues. The CDR3 DNA reads as TGTGCTAGCAGCTTAGAGGTAGCGGGAGGCCAAGAGACCCAGTACTTC. Translating gives CASSLEVAGGQETQYF.

This rearrangement joins TRBV15 to TRBJ2-5; 7 bases map to TRBD2. Germline assignment: CDR1 LNHNV and CDR2 YYDKDF (reference sequence). V lost 0 bases and J lost 7; bases outside the gene matches: 11. The CDR3 loop spans 16 amino acids. CDR3 sequence reads: CATSRDRTRPGGTQYF. CDR3 DNA sequence: TGTGCCACCAGCAGAGATCGGACTAGACCCGGGGGGACCCAGTACTTC.

This clonotype was detected only a few times. The V gene is TRBV3-1, the J gene TRBJ2-6, with TRBD1 matching over 7 bases. V dropped 3 bases and J dropped 3; count of bases not matched to a gene: 8. Germline CDR1 and CDR2: LGHDT and YNNKEL (reference sequence). The CDR3 covers 17 residues. The CDR3 sequence: CASSHPNRGFGANVLTF. CDR3 DNA: TGTGCCAGCAGCCACCCTAACAGGGGTTTTGGGGCCAACGTCCTGACTTTC.

The rearrangement links TRBV20-1 to TRBJ2-1; 11 nucleotides line up with TRBD2. The CDR3 is 13 amino acids. Germline-derived CDR1 and CDR2 are DFQATT and SNEGSKA (reference sequence). Losses at the gene ends were 7 bases for V and 3 bases for J; bases not matched to a gene: 2. CDR3 protein: CSVLAGGYNEQFF. CDR3 DNA: TGCAGTGTCCTAGCGGGGGGCTACAATGAGCAGTTCTTC.

This clonotype has more than one count but fewer than ten. The gene calls are TRBV28 and TRBJ2-7; a possible D gene is TRBD1 (6 bases). Trimming stripped 6 bases from V and 7 bases from J, with 19 bases between. This CDR3 is 14 amino acids long. The germline V gene encodes CDR1 MDHEN and CDR2 SYDVKM. Here the CDR3 reads CASRPTGKVWEQYF. DNA of the CDR3: TGTGCCAGCAGGCCCACAGGGAAGGTGTGGGAGCAGTACTTC.

The sample holds a few counts of this clonotype. This chain uses TRBV11-3 with TRBJ2-1; TRBD1 matches at 9 bases. The trim removed 3 bases at V and 5 bases at J, leaving 5 bases unmatched. CDR3 size: 15 residues. CDR1 and CDR2 (germline): SGHNT, YENEEA. The CDR3 sequence is CASSFGQGNDNEQFF. The CDR3 region has the DNA TGTGCCAGCAGCTTTGGACAGGGGAACGACAATGAGCAGTTCTTC.

Worth noting for this clonotype: This CDR3 is missing its conserved last phenylalanine or tryptophan, likely due to a read error. The chain uses TRBV28 and TRBJ1-1; D is uncertain. Germline CDR1 reads MDHEN; CDR2 reads SYDVKM. V dropped 3 bases and J dropped 5 bases, with 7 bases sitting between them. The CDR3 totals 12 residues. The CDR3 loop reads CASSLGKTEAFL. The CDR3 DNA reads as TGTGCCAGCAGTTTGGGTAAAACTGAAGCTTTCTTG.

This clonotype was observed a few times. This rearrangement joins TRBV2 to TRBJ2-1; TRBD1 matches at 11 bases. Looked up from germline, CDR1 is SNHLY and CDR2 is FYNNEI. With 7 bases clipped from V and 4 bases from J, the junction kept 6 bases outside the gene matches. The CDR3 contains 15 residues. The CDR3 sequence: CASTSRDRGYNEQFF. In DNA, the CDR3 is TGTGCCAGCACCAGTCGGGACAGGGGGTACAATGAGCAGTTCTTC.

In its sample, this clonotype was seen a few times. This chain joins TRBV6-2 or TRBV6-3 and TRBJ2-7; weak D call: TRBD2 (5 bases). The CDR3 consists of 11 residues. Trimming cost V 7 bases and J 10 bases, with 14 bases left between them. Germline V gene sequence: CDR1 MNHEY, CDR2 SVGEGT. The CDR3 region is CASTSTGSQYF. CDR3 sequence (DNA): TGTGCCAGCACATCTACGGGATCTCAGTACTTC.

V and J are TRBV20-1 and TRBJ1-4; 10 nucleotides agree with TRBD1. Germline CDR1 and CDR2: DFQATT and SNEGSKA (reference sequence). There are 15 residues in the CDR3. V shed 1 base, J shed 6 bases, and the junction held 5 bases outside the gene matches. CDR3 sequence reads: CSARVLGTGDEKLFF. Here the CDR3 DNA reads TGCAGTGCTAGAGTATTGGGGACAGGGGATGAAAAACTGTTTTTT.

The genes are TRBV15 and TRBJ1-2; tentatively, D is TRBD1 (6 bases). Germline V lookup: CDR1 LNHNV, CDR2 YYDKDF (reference sequence). The ends were cut back, 3 bases at V and 5 bases at J, with 16 bases in the middle. The CDR3 has 15 amino acids. The CDR3 bases are TGTGCCACCAGCAGCCCAGGGGCCCCCTCTTATGGCTACACCTTC. This gives the protein CATSSPGAPSYGYTF.

Points on this clonotype: Compared with germline, one end of the junction differs, possibly owing to a read error. The chain carries TRBV20-1 and TRBJ1-5, with 10 bases that match TRBD1. The germline CDR1 and CDR2 sequences are DFQATT and SNEGSKA (reference sequence). This CDR3 spans 15 amino acids. CDR3 loop: CSAIPRTGGNQPQHF. DNA for the CDR3: TGCAGCGCTATACCCCGGACAGGGGGGAATCAGCCCCAGCATTTT.

V usage is TRBV7-3 and J usage is TRBJ2-1, with 9 bases that match TRBD2. After removal of 1 base from V and 6 bases from J, the junction contained 4 bases not matched to a gene. The CDR3 consists of 15 residues. CDR1 is SGHTA and CDR2 is FQGTGA in the germline V gene. CDR3 DNA: TGTGCCAGCAGCTTAAGACCTAGCGGGGCCAATGAGCAGTTCTTC. As protein: CASSLRPSGANEQFF.

The J gene is TRBJ2-3, the V gene TRBV28, with 7 bases fitting TRBD2. In germline, CDR1 is MDHEN, CDR2 SYDVKM. CDR3 length: 19 residues. Unmatched junction bases numbered 14, after V lost 2 bases and J lost 0 bases. CDR3 protein: CASSLTYKPSGPSTDTQYF. The CDR3 bases are TGTGCCAGCAGTTTAACCTATAAACCTAGCGGCCCTAGCACAGATACGCAGTATTTT.

V usage is TRBV29-1 and J usage is TRBJ2-1, with a tentative D call TRBD1 (5 bases). CDR3 size: 12 residues. Between the trimmed V and J ends, which lost 7 bases and 10 bases, there was a span of 17 bases. Germline V gene lookup returns CDR1 SQVTM and CDR2 ANQGSEA. The chain's CDR3 is CSADIFYREQFF. CDR3 DNA: TGCAGCGCTGATATATTTTACAGGGAGCAGTTCTTC.

The chain carries TRBV20-1 and TRBJ2-7; maybe TRBD2 (6 bases). Germline lookup yields CDR1 DFQATT and CDR2 SNEGSKA (reference sequence). The CDR3 is made up of 14 amino acids. V dropped 3 bases and J dropped 1 base, with 13 bases sitting between them. CDR3 loop: CSASPSSESYEQYF. Here the CDR3 DNA reads TGCAGTGCTAGCCCTTCTAGCGAGTCCTACGAGCAGTACTTC.